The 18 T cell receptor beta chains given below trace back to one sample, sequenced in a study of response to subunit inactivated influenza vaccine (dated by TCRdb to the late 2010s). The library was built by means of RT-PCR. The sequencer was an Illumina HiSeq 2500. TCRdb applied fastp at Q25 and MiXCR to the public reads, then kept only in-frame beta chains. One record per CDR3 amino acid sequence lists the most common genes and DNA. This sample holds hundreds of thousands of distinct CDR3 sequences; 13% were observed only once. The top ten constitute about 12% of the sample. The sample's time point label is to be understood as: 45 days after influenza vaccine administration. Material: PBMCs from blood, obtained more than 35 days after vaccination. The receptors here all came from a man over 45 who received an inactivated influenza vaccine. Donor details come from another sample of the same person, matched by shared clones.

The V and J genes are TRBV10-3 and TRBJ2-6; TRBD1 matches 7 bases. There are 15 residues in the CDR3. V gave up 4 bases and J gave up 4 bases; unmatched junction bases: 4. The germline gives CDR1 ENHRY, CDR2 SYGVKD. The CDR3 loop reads CAISGQGMGANVLTF. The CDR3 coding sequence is TGTGCCATCAGTGGACAGGGTATGGGGGCCAACGTCCTGACTTTC.

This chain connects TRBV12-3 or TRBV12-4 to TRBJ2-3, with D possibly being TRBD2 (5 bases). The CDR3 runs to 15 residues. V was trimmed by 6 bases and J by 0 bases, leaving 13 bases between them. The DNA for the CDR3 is TGTGCCAGCAGGCCCTTCGGGATTAGCACAGATACGCAGTATTTT. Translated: CASRPFGISTDTQYF.

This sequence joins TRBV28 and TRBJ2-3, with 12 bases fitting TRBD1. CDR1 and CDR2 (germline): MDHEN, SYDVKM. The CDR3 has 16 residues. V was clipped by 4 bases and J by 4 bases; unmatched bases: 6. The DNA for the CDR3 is TGTGCCAGCAGTTCCGGGACAGGGGGCTTGTCAGATACGCAGTATTTT. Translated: CASSSGTGGLSDTQYF.

CDR3 residues: CASSFRYRSNYGYTF. The DNA for the CDR3 is TGTGCCAGCAGCTTTAGGTACCGATCTAACTATGGCTACACCTTC. This sequence joins TRBV7-2 and TRBJ1-2; D unresolved. Trimming took off 3 bases at V and 0 bases at J, with 11 bases between the two ends. The CDR3 is made up of 15 amino acids. The germline V gene encodes CDR1 SGHTA and CDR2 FQGNSA.

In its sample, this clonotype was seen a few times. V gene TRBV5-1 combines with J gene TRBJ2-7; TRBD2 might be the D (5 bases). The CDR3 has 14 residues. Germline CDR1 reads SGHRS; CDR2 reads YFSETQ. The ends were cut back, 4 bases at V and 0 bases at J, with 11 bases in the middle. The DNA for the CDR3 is TGCGCCAGCAGCCACAGCGGTAGCTCCTACGAGCAGTACTTC. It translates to CASSHSGSSYEQYF.

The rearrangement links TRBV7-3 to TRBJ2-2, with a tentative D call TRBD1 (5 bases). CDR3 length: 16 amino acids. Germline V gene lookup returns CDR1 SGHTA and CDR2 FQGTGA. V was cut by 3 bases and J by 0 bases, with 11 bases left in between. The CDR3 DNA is TGTGCCAGCAGCTTTTATCCAGGGTCGAACACCGGGGAGCTGTTTTTT. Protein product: CASSFYPGSNTGELFF.

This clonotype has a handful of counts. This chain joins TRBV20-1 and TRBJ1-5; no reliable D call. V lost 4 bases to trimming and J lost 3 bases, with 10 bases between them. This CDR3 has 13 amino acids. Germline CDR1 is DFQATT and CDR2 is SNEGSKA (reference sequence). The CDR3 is CSATDGLNQPQHF. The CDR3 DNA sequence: TGCAGTGCTACCGACGGGCTCAATCAGCCCCAGCATTTT.

The CDR3 DNA follows: TGTGCCAGCAGTTACGACTCGCTACAAGAGACCCAGTACTTC. As protein: CASSYDSLQETQYF. This rearrangement joins TRBV6-5 to TRBJ2-5, with unresolved D. Germline CDR1 and CDR2: MNHEY and SVGAGI. CDR3 length: 14 residues. V lost 2 bases, J lost 2 bases, and 9 bases lay in between.

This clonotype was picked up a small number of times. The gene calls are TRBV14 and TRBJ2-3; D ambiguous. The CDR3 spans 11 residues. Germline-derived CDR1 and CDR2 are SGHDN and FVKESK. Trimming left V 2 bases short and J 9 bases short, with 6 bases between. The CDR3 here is CASSQTRTQYF. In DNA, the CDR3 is TGTGCCAGCAGCCAAACTCGGACGCAGTATTTT.

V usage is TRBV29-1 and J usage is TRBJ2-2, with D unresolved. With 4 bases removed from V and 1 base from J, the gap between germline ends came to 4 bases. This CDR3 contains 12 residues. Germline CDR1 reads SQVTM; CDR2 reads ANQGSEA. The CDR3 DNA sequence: TGCAGCGTTGCTGAGAACACCGGGGAGCTGTTTTTT. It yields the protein CSVAENTGELFF.

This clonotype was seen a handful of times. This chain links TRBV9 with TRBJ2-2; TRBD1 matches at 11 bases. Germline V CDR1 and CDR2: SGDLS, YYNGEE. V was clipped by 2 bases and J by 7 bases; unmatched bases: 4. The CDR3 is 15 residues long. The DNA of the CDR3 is TGTGCCAGCAGCGTCGGGACAGGGGGAATCGGGGAGCTGTTTTTT. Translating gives CASSVGTGGIGELFF.

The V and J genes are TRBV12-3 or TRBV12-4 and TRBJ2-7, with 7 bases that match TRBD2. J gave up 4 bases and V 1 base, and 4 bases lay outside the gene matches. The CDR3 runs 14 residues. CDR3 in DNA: TGTGCCAGCAGTTTAGTGGGAGGGAGGTACGAGCAGTACTTC. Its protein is CASSLVGGRYEQYF.

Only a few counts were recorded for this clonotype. Here the CDR3 DNA reads TGTGCCAGCAGTTTAAACAGGGCAGGCACTGCCTGGGATCAGTATTTT. This translates into CASSLNRAGTAWDQYF. The chain combines TRBV27 with TRBJ2-3; D may be TRBD1 (6 bases). CDR1 is MNHEY and CDR2 is SMNVEV in the germline V gene (reference sequence). The CDR3 contains 16 residues. V was clipped by 2 bases and J by 12 bases, with 24 bases between them.

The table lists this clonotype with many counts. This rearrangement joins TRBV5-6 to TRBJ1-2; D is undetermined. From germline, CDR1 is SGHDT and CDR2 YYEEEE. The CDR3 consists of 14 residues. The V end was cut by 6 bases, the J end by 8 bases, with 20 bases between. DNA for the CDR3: TGTGCCAGCAATTTTCCTCAGGCGCCGGCGGGCTACACCTTC. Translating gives CASNFPQAPAGYTF. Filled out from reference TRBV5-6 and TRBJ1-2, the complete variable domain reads DAGVTQSPTHLIKTRGQQVTLRCSPKSGHDTVSWYQQALGQGPQFIFQYYEEEERQRGNFPDRFSGHQFPNYSSELNVNALLLGDSALYLCASNFPQAPAGYTFGSGTRLTVV.

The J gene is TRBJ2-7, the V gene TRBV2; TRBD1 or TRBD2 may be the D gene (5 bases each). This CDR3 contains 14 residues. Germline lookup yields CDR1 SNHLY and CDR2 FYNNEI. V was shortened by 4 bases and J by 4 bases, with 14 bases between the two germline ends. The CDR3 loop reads CASSVRGESYEQYF. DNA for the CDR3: TGTGCCAGCAGTGTCCGGGGCGAATCGTACGAGCAGTACTTC.

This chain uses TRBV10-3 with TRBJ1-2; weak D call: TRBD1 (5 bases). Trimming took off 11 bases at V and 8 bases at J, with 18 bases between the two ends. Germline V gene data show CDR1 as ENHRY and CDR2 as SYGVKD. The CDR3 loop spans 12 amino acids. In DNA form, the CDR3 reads TGTGCCCTATCGGGGGATACCCGAGGCTACACCTTC. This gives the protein CALSGDTRGYTF.

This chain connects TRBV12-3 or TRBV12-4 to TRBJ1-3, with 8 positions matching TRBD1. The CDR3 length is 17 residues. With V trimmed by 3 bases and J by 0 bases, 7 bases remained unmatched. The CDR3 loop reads CASSLWTGPRSGNTIYF. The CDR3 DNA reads TGTGCCAGCAGTTTGTGGACAGGGCCGCGCTCTGGAAACACCATATATTTT.

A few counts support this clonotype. For the CDR3, the DNA is TGTGCCAGCAGCCAAGTTAATCGGGGGAAGGCTGGCTACACCTTC. Protein: CASSQVNRGKAGYTF. The chain uses TRBV3-1 and TRBJ1-2, with D maybe TRBD1 (5 bases). CDR1 is LGHDT and CDR2 is YNNKEL in the germline V gene (reference sequence). Trimming took 1 base from V and 7 from J, leaving 16 bases between them. CDR3 length: 15 residues.